The 11 T cell receptor beta chains below were found in one sample sequenced in a study of tumour-infiltrating T cells in Burkitt lymphoma. Sequencing used immunoSEQ multiplex PCR; TCRdb keeps in-frame clones, though not all of them. The table records roughly 200 clones, about nine tenths of them present only once. The sample consisted of tumor tissue. The receptors were sampled from a human donor with Burkitt lymphoma.

J is TRBJ2-3 and V is TRBV29-1; D perhaps matches TRBD2 (6 bases). This CDR3 contains 14 residues. The germline V gene encodes CDR1 SQVTM and CDR2 ANQGSEA. The V gene lost 6 bases and the J gene lost 5 bases, with 18 bases spanning the gap. CDR3 bases: TGCAGCGTGGCTACCGGGACTCCCGGAGATACGCAGTATTTT. This translates into CSVATGTPGDTQYF.

As DNA, the CDR3 is TGTGCCAGCAGCTTAGGGGGCTTCTCTGGGGCCAACGTCCTGACTTTC. Its translation: CASSLGGFSGANVLTF. The rearrangement links TRBV7-2 to TRBJ2-6, with a weak D call TRBD1 (5 bases). Per germline, CDR1 SGHTA and CDR2 FQGNSA. The length of the CDR3 is 16 residues. V lost 1 base, J lost 0 bases, and 7 bases lay in between. Based on the CDR3 plus reference TRBV7-2 and TRBJ2-6, the full variable domain is GAGVSQSPSNKVTEKGKDVELRCDPISGHTALYWYRQSLGQGLEFLIYFQGNSAPDKSGLPSDRFSAERTGGSVSTLTIQRTQQEDSAVYLCASSLGGFSGANVLTFGAGSRLTVL.

V usage is TRBV6-5 and J usage is TRBJ2-1, with D possibly TRBD2 on 5 matching bases. In germline, CDR1 is MNHEY, CDR2 SVGAGI. Trimming took 0 bases from V and 4 from J, leaving 10 bases between them. The CDR3 contains 15 residues. Written as DNA, the CDR3 is TGTGCCAGCAGTTACTCGGGCCTAGCATACAATGAGCAGTTCTTC. Protein sequence: CASSYSGLAYNEQFF.

The V gene is TRBV6-5, the J gene TRBJ2-7; D may correspond to TRBD1 or TRBD2 (7 bases each). Germline CDR1 MNHEY, CDR2 SVGAGI. Trimming stripped 2 bases from V and 3 bases from J, with 14 bases between. The CDR3 loop spans 15 amino acids. The CDR3 bases are TGTGCCAGCAGTTACGGGGGGGACAGTCTCTACGAGCAGTACTTC. Its translation is CASSYGGDSLYEQYF.

The chain employs TRBV27 and TRBJ2-7; 7 nucleotides match TRBD2. The germline gives CDR1 MNHEY, CDR2 SMNVEV (reference sequence). Trimming cost V 2 bases and J 4 bases; bases outside gene matches: 2. The CDR3 length is 13 residues. CDR3 loop: CASSLAGAYEQYF. Here the CDR3 DNA reads TGTGCCAGCAGTTTAGCGGGAGCGTACGAGCAGTACTTC.

This chain connects TRBV9 to TRBJ2-1; no reliable D call. The germline CDR1 and CDR2 sequences are SGDLS and YYNGEE. The V end was cut by 4 bases, the J end by 7 bases, with 9 bases between. This CDR3 spans 12 amino acids. The CDR3 is CASSSTGNEQFF. DNA of the CDR3: TGTGCCAGCAGCTCAACCGGGAATGAGCAGTTCTTC. The variable domain in full, completed from reference TRBV9 and TRBJ2-1, reads DSGVTQTPKHLITATGQRVTLRCSPRSGDLSVYWYQQSLDQGLQFLIQYYNGEERAKGNILERFSAQQFPDLHSELNLSSLELGDSALYFCASSSTGNEQFFGPGTRLTVL.

This clone was detected once. V gene TRBV30 combines with J gene TRBJ2-3; TRBD1 matches 10 bases. The CDR3 contains 19 residues. Germline V gene sequence: CDR1 GTSNPN, CDR2 SVGIG (reference sequence). With 2 bases clipped from V and 4 bases from J, the junction kept 18 bases outside the gene matches. CDR3 sequence (DNA): TGTGCCTGGAGTCCTAAGCCGGGACAGGGGACGGCAGTTTCAGATACGCAGTATTTT. Translation gives CAWSPKPGQGTAVSDTQYF.

Regarding this clone: One end of the junction varies from germline; a read error may be responsible. Other nucleotide sequences in the sample specify the same CDR3. J is TRBJ2-1 and V is TRBV27; D uncertain. CDR1 is MNHEY, CDR2 SMNVEV, per germline (reference sequence). CDR3 length equals 13 residues. Here the CDR3 DNA reads TGTGCCAGCGCCGTTTGGGTCTACAATGAGCAATTCTTC. Translated, it gives CASAVWVYNEQFF.

The chain recombines TRBV7-8 with TRBJ2-7; TRBD2 is a possible D gene (6 bases). Germline-derived CDR1 and CDR2 are SGHVS and FQNEAQ. CDR3 length: 16 amino acids. The V end lost 4 bases, the J end lost 2 bases, and 18 bases lay between the germline ends. CDR3: CASSSPGGSRTYEQYF. The CDR3 DNA follows: TGTGCCAGCAGCTCCCCTGGAGGGTCCAGGACCTACGAGCAGTACTTC.

The chain combines TRBV4-1 with TRBJ1-5; D may be TRBD1 (6 bases). Germline V gives CDR1 MGHRA, CDR2 YSYEKL. Trimming removed 0 bases at V and 4 bases at J, with 13 bases between. The CDR3 consists of 16 residues. The CDR3 coding sequence is TGCGCCAGCAGCCAAGATCCGGGGGCGAGGAATCAGCCCCAGCATTTT. Amino acid sequence: CASSQDPGARNQPQHF.

V and J are TRBV4-2 and TRBJ2-6, with D unclear. The CDR3 length is 17 residues. V was cut by 5 bases and J by 5 bases, with 19 bases left in between. From germline, CDR1 is LGHNA and CDR2 YNFKEQ. The CDR3 DNA reads TGTGCCAGCAGCACCGCCAGGTTACAAAGTCGGGCCAACGTCCTGACTTTC. Translating gives CASSTARLQSRANVLTF.